The T cell receptor (beta chain) under discussion was sequenced for a study of blood T cell repertoires in COVID-19. Study at large: COVID-19 samples from acute and convalescent phases originated in the United States, Italy and Spain.

This table comes from immunoSEQ multiplex PCR, and its TCRdb copy is limited to in-frame clones, with some not included. The sample includes 150,000 to 200,000 clones, about 86% seen only once; the top ten take more than 7.5%. The germline CDR1 and CDR2 sequences are LGHNA and YNFKEQ. V lost 1 base and J lost 6, with 12 bases in between. The CDR3 contains 15 residues. The rearrangement joins TRBV4-2 to TRBJ1-4; tentative D call: TRBD1 (6 bases). Sequenced input: peripheral blood. This sequence was found in a man aged 50-60 years with active or convalescent COVID-19. CDR3 amino acids: CASSQGVGGDEKLFF. DNA for the CDR3: TGTGCCAGCAGCCAAGGGGTAGGGGGGGATGAAAAACTGTTTTTT.